The 10 T cell receptor beta chains below come from one sample, sequenced in a study of cytotoxic CD8 clonotypes in ibrutinib-treated CLL. Measured with immunoSEQ multiplex PCR; TCRdb has only the in-frame clones, and not every one. The table lists about 160,000 clones, 70% to 85% of them singletons, with over 4.5% in the top ten. The sequencing here drew on PBMCs, taken after 24 months of ibrutinib treatment. The receptor set was obtained from a human donor with chronic lymphocytic leukemia.

The chain combines TRBV19 with TRBJ2-4; 9 bases are a match to TRBD2. In germline, CDR1 is LNHDA, CDR2 SQIVND (reference sequence). The CDR3 loop spans 16 amino acids. With 2 bases clipped from V and 7 bases from J, the junction kept 9 bases outside the gene matches. CDR3 in amino acids: CASSISGRSGRNIQYF. In DNA, the CDR3 is TGTGCCAGTAGTATATCTGGACGGAGCGGGAGGAACATTCAGTACTTC. The full variable domain, its missing parts supplied by reference TRBV19 and TRBJ2-4, is DGGITQSPKYLFRKEGQNVTLSCEQNLNHDAMYWYRQDPGQGLRLIYYSQIVNDFQKGDIAEGYSVSREKKESFPLTVTSAQKNPTAFYLCASSISGRSGRNIQYFGAGTRLSVL.

The chain recombines TRBV7-2 with TRBJ2-1; D might be TRBD2 (5 bases). This CDR3 is 12 amino acids long. V was trimmed by 3 bases and J by 7 bases, leaving 7 bases between them. Germline CDR1 reads SGHTA; CDR2 reads FQGNSA. CDR3 nucleotide sequence: TGTGCCAGCAGCTTGTCGGGGAATGAGCAGTTCTTC. Translating it yields CASSLSGNEQFF.

V usage is TRBV11-2 and J usage is TRBJ2-7, with a tentative D call TRBD1 (5 bases). The CDR3 length is 14 residues. The germline CDR1 and CDR2 sequences are SGHAT and FQNNGV. Trimming cost V 0 bases and J 3 bases, with 9 bases left between them. The CDR3 region has the DNA TGTGCCAGCAGCTTAGATGACAGACACTACGAGCAGTACTTC. Protein: CASSLDDRHYEQYF.

The gene calls are TRBV5-1 and TRBJ2-1; tentative D call: TRBD1 (5 bases). Germline CDR1 and CDR2: SGHRS and YFSETQ. CDR3 length: 18 amino acids. V lost 0 bases and J lost 6, with 22 bases in between. Written as DNA, the CDR3 is TGCGCCAGCAGCTTGGGGGGCTCAGGGCGGACCCAGGGCAATGAGCAGTTCTTC. Translated: CASSLGGSGRTQGNEQFF. The variable domain in full, completed from reference TRBV5-1 and TRBJ2-1, reads KAGVTQTPRYLIKTRGQQVTLSCSPISGHRSVSWYQQTPGQGLQFLFEYFSETQRNKGNFPGRFSGRQFSNSRSEMNVSTLELGDSALYLCASSLGGSGRTQGNEQFFGPGTRLTVL.

This clone was seen just once. The chain carries TRBV30 and TRBJ2-5; D uncertain. Germline CDR1 is GTSNPN and CDR2 is SVGIG (reference sequence). This CDR3 is built from 13 residues. Trimming took off 8 bases at V and 4 bases at J, with 17 bases between the two ends. CDR3 nucleotides: TGTGCCCAGAGCGCCTTTTCGGGAGAGACCCAGTACTTC. Its translation: CAQSAFSGETQYF.

The chain recombines TRBV27 with TRBJ1-5; 11 bases match TRBD1. The CDR3 is 18 amino acids. Germline loops: CDR1 MNHEY, CDR2 SMNVEV (reference sequence). The V gene end was trimmed by 5 bases and the J gene end by 2 bases; junction bases not matched to a gene: 11. The DNA for the CDR3 is TGTGCCAGCAGTCGTCGGACAGGGGGCTCCGATGGCAATCAGCCCCAGCATTTT. This gives the protein CASSRRTGGSDGNQPQHF.

This clone was found a few times. This chain uses TRBV5-1 with TRBJ1-2; D might be TRBD1 (6 bases). V was clipped by 1 base and J by 3 bases, with 19 bases between them. Germline V gene lookup returns CDR1 SGHRS and CDR2 YFSETQ. This CDR3 region has 17 residues. CDR3 sequence: CASSLRADSPTYYGYTF. DNA for the CDR3: TGCGCCAGCAGCTTGCGTGCGGACAGTCCTACCTACTATGGCTACACCTTC.

This chain uses TRBV11-2 with TRBJ2-2, with D hard to call. Germline CDR1 and CDR2: SGHAT and FQNNGV. The germline V and J ends were trimmed by 7 bases and 4 bases, with 16 bases remaining between them. CDR3 length: 15 residues. CDR3 sequence: CASTSLGEATGELFF. CDR3 nucleotides: TGTGCCAGCACCTCGTTAGGCGAGGCCACCGGGGAGCTGTTTTTT.

This clone was counted between two and nine times. V usage is TRBV6-5 and J usage is TRBJ2-7, with D possibly being TRBD1 or TRBD2 (5 bases each). Trimming removed 0 bases at V and 0 bases at J, with 9 bases between. Germline loops: CDR1 MNHEY, CDR2 SVGAGI. This CDR3 has 15 residues. CDR3: CASSYSGRGSYEQYF. CDR3 nucleotides: TGTGCCAGCAGTTACTCGGGACGGGGCTCCTACGAGCAGTACTTC.

This clone occurred once. The V and J genes are TRBV6-5 and TRBJ1-2; no reliable D call. From germline, CDR1 is MNHEY and CDR2 SVGAGI. Trimming took off 2 bases at V and 8 bases at J, with 12 bases between the two ends. CDR3 size: 13 residues. Here the CDR3 DNA reads TGTGCCAGCAGTTACAAAACGAGATACGGCTACACCTTC. Protein: CASSYKTRYGYTF.